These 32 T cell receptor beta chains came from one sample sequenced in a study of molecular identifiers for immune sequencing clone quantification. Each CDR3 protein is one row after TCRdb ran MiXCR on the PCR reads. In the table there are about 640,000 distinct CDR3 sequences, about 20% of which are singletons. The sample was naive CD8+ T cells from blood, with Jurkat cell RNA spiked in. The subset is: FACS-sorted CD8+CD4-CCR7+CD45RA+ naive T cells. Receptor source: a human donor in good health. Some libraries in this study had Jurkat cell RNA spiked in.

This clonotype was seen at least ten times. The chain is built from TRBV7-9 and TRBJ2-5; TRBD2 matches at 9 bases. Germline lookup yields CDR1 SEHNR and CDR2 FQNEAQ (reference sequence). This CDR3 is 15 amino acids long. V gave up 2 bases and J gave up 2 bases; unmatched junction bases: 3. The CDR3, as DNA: TGTGCCAGCAGCTTACGGCTAGCGGGACAAGAGACCCAGTACTTC. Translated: CASSLRLAGQETQYF.

The CDR3 protein is CASSQGSDQPQHF. In DNA form, the CDR3 reads TGTGCCAGCAGCCAGGGGAGCGATCAGCCCCAGCATTTT. The V gene is TRBV12-3 or TRBV12-4, the J gene TRBJ1-5, with TRBD1 as a possible D gene (6 bases). The CDR3 contains 13 residues. V dropped 6 bases and J dropped 5 bases, with 11 bases sitting between them.

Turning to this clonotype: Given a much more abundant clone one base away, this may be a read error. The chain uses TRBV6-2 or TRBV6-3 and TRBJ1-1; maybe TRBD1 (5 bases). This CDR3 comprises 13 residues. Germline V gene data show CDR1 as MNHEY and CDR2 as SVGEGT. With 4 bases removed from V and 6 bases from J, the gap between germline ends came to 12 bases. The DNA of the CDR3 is TGTGCCAGCAGTTCTCTGACAGACGCTGAAGCTTTCTTT. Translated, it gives CASSSLTDAEAFF.

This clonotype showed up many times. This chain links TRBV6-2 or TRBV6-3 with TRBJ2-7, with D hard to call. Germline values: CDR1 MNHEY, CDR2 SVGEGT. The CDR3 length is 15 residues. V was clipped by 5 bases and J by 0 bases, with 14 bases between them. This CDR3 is CASSRTVRSSYEQYF. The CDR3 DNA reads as TGTGCCAGCAGTAGGACCGTACGGAGCTCCTACGAGCAGTACTTC.

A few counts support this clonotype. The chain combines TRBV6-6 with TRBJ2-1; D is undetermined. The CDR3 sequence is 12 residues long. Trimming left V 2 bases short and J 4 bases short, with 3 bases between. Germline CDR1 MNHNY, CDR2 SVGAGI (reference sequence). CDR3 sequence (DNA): TGTGCCAGCAGTTACATTTACAATGAGCAGTTCTTC. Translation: CASSYIYNEQFF.

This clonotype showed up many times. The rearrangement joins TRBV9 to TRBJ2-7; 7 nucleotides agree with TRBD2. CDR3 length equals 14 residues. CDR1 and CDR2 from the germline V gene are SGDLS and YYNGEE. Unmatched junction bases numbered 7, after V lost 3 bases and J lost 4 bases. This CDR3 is CASSGGLSGYEQYF. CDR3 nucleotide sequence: TGTGCCAGCAGCGGGGGACTATCCGGGTACGAGCAGTACTTC. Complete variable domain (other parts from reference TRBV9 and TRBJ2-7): DSGVTQTPKHLITATGQRVTLRCSPRSGDLSVYWYQQSLDQGLQFLIQYYNGEERAKGNILERFSAQQFPDLHSELNLSSLELGDSALYFCASSGGLSGYEQYFGPGTRLTVT.

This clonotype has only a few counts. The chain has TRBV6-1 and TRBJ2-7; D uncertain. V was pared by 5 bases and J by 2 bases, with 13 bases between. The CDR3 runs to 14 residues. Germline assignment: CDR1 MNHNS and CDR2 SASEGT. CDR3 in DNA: TGTGCCAGCAGTCCAAATGACGGGCCCTACGAGCAGTACTTC. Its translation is CASSPNDGPYEQYF.

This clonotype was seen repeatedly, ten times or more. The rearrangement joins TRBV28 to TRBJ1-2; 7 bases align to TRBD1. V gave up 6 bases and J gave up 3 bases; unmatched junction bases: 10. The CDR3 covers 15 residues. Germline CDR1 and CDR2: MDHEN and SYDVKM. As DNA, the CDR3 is TGTGCCAGCAGCCAAGAGACAGGGCATCACTATGGCTACACCTTC. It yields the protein CASSQETGHHYGYTF.

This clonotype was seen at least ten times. The CDR3 loop reads CASSIGTGSYEQYF. In DNA, the CDR3 is TGTGCCAGTAGTATAGGGACAGGGTCCTACGAGCAGTACTTC. The V and J genes are TRBV19 and TRBJ2-7; 8 bases are shared with TRBD1. CDR1 is LNHDA and CDR2 is SQIVND in the germline V gene (reference sequence). This CDR3 spans 14 amino acids. V shed 1 base, J shed 1 base, and the junction held 0 bases outside the gene matches.

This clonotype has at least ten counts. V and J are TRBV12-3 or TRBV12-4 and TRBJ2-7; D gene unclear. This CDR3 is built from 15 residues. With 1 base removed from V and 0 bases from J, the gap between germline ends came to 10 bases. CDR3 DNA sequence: TGTGCCAGCAGTTTAGGTTCAGCATACTCCTACGAGCAGTACTTC. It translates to CASSLGSAYSYEQYF.

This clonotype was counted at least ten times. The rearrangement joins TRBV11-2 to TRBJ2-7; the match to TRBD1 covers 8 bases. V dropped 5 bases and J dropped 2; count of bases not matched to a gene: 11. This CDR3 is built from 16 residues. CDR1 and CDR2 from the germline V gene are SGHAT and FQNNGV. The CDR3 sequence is CASSPARQGLPYEQYF. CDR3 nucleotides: TGTGCCAGCAGCCCAGCTCGACAGGGGCTGCCCTACGAGCAGTACTTC.

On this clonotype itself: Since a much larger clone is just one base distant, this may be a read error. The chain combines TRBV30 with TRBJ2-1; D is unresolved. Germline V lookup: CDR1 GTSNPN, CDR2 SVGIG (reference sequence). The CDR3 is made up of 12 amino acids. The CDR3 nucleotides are TGTGCCTGGAGTGTACTCTGGAATGAGCGGTTCTTC. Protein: CAWSVLWNERFF.

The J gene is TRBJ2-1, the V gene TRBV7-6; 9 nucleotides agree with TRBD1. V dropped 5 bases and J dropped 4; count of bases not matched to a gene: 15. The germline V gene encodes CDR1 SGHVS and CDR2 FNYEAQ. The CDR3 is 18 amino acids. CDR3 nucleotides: TGTGCCAGCAGCCCAACCGGGACAGGGAGGGGACTGTACAATGAGCAGTTCTTC. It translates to CASSPTGTGRGLYNEQFF. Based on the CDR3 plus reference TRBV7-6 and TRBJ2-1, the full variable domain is GAGVSQSPRYKVTKRGQDVALRCDPISGHVSLYWYRQALGQGPEFLTYFNYEAQQDKSGLPNDRFSAERPEGSISTLTIQRTEQRDSAMYRCASSPTGTGRGLYNEQFFGPGTRLTVL.

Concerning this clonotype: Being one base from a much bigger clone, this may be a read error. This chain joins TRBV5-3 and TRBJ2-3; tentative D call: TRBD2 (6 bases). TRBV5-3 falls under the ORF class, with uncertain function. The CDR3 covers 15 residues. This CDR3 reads CASSLATTSSDTQYF. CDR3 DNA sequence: TGTGCCAGCAGCTTGGCCACAACTAGCTCCGATACGCAGTATTTT.

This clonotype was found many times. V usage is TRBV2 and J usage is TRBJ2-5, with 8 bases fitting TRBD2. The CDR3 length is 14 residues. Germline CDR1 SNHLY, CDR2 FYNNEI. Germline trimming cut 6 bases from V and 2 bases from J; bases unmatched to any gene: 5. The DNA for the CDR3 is TGTGCCAGCAGGCCGGGACTAGAACAAGAGACCCAGTACTTC. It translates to CASRPGLEQETQYF.

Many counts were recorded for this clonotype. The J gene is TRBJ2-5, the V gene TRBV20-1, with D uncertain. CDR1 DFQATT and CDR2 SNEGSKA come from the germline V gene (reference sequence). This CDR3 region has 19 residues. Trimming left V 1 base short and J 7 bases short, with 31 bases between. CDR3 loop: CSARGDYRLESYLPPTQYF. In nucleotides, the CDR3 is TGCAGTGCTAGAGGAGATTATCGTCTGGAGAGTTATTTACCACCGACCCAGTACTTC.

The CDR3 region is CASRTMAGQRIEAFF. Here the CDR3 DNA reads TGTGCCAGCAGAACAATGGCGGGACAGAGAATTGAAGCTTTCTTT. The chain uses TRBV27 and TRBJ1-1; 7 bases agree with TRBD1. The V segment lost 6 bases and the J segment 7 bases; nucleotides outside the gene matches: 14. This CDR3 region has 15 residues. Germline V CDR1 and CDR2: MNHEY, SMNVEV (reference sequence).

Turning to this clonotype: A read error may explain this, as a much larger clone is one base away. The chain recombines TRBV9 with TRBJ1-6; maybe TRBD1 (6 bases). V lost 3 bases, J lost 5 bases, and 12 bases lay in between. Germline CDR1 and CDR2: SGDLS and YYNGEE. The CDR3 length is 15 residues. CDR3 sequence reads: CASSGGTRHNSPLHF. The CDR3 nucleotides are TGTGCCAGCAGCGGAGGGACAAGGCATAATTCACCCCTCCACTTT.

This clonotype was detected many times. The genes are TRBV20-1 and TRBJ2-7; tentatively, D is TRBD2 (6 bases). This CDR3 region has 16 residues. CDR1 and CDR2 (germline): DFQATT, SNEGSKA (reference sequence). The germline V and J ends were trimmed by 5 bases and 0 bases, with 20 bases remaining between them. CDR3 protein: CSASPGAVGSSYEQYF. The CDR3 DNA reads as TGCAGTGCTTCCCCGGGAGCAGTAGGGAGCTCCTACGAGCAGTACTTC.

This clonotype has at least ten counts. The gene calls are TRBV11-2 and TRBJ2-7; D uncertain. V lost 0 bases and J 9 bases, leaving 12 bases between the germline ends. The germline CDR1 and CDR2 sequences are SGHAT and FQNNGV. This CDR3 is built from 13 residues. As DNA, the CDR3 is TGTGCCAGCAGCTTAGAGGTTTTGGGCGGGCAGTACTTC. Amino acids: CASSLEVLGGQYF.

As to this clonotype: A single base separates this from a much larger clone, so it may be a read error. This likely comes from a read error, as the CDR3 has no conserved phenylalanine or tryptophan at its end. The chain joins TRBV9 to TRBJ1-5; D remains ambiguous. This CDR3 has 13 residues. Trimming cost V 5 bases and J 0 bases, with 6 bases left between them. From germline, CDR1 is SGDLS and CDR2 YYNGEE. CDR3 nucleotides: TGTGCCAGCAGTCGAAATAGCAATCAGCCCCAGCATCTT. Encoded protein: CASSRNSNQPQHL.

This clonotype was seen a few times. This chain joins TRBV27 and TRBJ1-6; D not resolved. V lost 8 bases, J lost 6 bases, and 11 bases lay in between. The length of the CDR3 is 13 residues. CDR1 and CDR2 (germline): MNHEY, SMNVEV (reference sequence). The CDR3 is CASGQDLNSPLHF. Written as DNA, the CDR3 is TGTGCCAGCGGCCAGGATCTTAATTCACCCCTCCACTTT.

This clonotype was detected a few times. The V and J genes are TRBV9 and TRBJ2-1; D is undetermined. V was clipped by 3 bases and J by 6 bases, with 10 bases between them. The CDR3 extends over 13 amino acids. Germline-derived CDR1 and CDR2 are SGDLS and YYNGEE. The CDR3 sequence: CASSATRGNEQFF. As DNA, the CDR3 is TGTGCCAGCAGCGCCACACGAGGCAATGAGCAGTTCTTC.

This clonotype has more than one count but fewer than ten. In DNA, the CDR3 is TGCGCCACCTTAAAACCCGGGACAGTACAAGAGACCCAGTACTTC. Encoded protein: CATLKPGTVQETQYF. The chain combines TRBV10-2 with TRBJ2-5; 7 bases line up with TRBD1. The CDR3 runs to 15 residues. The J segment lost 2 bases and the V segment lost 10 bases, leaving 13 bases of the junction unmatched. From germline, CDR1 is WSHSY and CDR2 SAAADI.

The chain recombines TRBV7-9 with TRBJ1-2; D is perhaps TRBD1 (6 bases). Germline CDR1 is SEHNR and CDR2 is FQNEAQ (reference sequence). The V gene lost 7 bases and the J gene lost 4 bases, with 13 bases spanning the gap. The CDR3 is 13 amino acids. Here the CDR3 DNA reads TGTGCCAGCACCGTCGACAGGAGCTATGGCTACACCTTC. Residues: CASTVDRSYGYTF.

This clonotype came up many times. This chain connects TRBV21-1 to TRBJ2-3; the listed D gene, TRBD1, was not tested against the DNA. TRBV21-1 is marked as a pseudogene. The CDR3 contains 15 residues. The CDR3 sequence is CASSKGRGTTDTQYF. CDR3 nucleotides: TGTGCCAGCAGCAAAGGGCGGGGGACCACAGATACGCAGTATTTT.

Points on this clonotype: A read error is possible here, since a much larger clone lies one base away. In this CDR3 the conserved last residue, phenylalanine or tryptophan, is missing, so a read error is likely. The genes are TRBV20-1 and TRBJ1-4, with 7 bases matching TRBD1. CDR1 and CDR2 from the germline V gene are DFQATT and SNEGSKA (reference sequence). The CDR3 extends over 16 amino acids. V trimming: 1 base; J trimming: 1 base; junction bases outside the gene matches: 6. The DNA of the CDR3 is TGCAGTGCTAGAGTGAAGGGGGCGAGAACTAATGAAAAACTGTTTTCT. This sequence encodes CSARVKGARTNEKLFS.

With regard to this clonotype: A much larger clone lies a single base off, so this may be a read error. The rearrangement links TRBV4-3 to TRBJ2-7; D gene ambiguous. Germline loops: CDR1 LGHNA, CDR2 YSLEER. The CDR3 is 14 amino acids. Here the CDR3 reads CAGSQEVGFYEQYF. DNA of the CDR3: TGCGCCGGCAGCCAAGAAGTTGGTTTCTACGAGCAGTACTTC.

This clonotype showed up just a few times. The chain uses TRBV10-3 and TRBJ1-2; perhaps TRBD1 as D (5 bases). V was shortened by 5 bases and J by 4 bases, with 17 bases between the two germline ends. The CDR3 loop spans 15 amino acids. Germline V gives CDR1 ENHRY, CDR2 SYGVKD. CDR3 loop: CAISPRDQRGYGYTF. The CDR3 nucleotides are TGTGCCATCAGTCCCCGGGACCAAAGGGGCTATGGCTACACCTTC.

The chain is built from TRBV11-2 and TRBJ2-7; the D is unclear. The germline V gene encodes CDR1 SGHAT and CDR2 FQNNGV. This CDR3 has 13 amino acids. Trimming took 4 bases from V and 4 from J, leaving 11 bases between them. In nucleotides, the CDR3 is TGTGCCAGCAGCTCAGGTCCGTTTTACGAGCAGTACTTC. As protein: CASSSGPFYEQYF.

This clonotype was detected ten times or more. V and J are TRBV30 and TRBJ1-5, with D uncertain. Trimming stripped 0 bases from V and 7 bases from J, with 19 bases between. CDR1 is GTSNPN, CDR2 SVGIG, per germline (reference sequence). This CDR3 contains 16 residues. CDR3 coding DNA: TGTGCCTGGAGTGTAGGTCAGGCCCTAAGACGCCAGCCCCAGCATTTT. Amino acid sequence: CAWSVGQALRRQPQHF.

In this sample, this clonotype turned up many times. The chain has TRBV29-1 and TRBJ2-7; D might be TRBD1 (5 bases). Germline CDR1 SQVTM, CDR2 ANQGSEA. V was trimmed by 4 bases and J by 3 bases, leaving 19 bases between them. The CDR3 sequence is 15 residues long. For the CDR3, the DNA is TGCAGCGTTGTTCCCACAGGCAAAAATTTCTACGAGCAGTACTTC. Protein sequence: CSVVPTGKNFYEQYF.